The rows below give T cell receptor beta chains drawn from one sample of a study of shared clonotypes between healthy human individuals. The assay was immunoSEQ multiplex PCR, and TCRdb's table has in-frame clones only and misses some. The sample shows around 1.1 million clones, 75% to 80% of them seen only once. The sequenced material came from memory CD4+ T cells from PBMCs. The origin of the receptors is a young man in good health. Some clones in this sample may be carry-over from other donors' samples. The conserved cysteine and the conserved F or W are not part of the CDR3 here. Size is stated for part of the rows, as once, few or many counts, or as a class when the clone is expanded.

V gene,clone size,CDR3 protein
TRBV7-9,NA,ASSLFLTSARNEQF
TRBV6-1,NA,ASRERDRGGTQY
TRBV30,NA,AWRPWDRGRTGELF
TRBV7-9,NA,ASSFARGSEKLF
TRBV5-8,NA,ASSFDRGDEQY
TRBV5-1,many,ASSFDWQDEKLF
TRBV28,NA,ASGGPTDTQY
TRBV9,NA,ASSVGGGEGAVSEQF
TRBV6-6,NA,ASLNSGSRVDTQY
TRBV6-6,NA,ASSYSGQVPELF
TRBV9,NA,ASSTGTGRNPQH
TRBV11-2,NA,ASSLGRAQETQY
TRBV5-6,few,ASSLLGARGNTIY